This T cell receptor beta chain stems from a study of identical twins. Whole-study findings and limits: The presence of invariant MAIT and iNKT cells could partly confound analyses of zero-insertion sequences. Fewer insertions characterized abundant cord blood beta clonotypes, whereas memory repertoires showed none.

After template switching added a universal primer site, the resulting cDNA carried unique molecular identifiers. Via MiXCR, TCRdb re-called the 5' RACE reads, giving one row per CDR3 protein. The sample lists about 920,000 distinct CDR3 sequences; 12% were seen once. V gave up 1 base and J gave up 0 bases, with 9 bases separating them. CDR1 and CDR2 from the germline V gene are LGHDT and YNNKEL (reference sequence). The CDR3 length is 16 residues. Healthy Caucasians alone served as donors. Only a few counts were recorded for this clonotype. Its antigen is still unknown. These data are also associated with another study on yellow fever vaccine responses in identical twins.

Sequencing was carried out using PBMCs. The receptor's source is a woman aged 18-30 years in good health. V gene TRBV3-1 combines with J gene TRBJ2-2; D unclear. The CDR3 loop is CASSQVWGSNTGELFF. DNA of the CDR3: TGTGCCAGCAGCCAAGTTTGGGGTTCGAACACCGGGGAGCTGTTTTTT.